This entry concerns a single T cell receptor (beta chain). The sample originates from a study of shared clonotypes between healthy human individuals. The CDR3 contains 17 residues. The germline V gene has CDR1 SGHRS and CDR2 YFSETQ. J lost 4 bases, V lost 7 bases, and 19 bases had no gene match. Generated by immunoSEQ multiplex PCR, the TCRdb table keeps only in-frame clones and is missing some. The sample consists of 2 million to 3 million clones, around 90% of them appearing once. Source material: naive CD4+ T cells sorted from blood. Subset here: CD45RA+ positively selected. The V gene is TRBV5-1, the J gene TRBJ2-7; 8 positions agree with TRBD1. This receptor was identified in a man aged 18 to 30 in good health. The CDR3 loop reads CASLPAPTGTGPYEQYF. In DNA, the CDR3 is TGCGCCAGCCTCCCGGCACCCACCGGGACAGGCCCTTACGAGCAGTACTTC. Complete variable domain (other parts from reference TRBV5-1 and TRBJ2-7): KAGVTQTPRYLIKTRGQQVTLSCSPISGHRSVSWYQQTPGQGLQFLFEYFSETQRNKGNFPGRFSGRQFSNSRSEMNVSTLELGDSALYLCASLPAPTGTGPYEQYFGPGTRLTVT.